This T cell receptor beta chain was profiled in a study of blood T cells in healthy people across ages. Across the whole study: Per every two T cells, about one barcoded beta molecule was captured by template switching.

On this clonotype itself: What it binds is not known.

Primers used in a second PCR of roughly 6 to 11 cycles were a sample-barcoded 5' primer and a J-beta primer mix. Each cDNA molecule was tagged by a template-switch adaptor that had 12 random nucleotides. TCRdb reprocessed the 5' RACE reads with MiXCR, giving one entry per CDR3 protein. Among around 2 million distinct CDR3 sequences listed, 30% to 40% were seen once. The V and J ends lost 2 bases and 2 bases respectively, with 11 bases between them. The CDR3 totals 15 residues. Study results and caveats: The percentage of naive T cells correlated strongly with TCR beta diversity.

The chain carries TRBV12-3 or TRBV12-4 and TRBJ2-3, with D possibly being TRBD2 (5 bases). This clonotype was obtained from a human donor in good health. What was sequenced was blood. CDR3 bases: TGTGCCAGCAGTTTAATCGGGGAAGTCACAGATACGCAGTATTTT. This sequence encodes CASSLIGEVTDTQYF.